The present entry profiles one T cell receptor beta chain with its context. As yet, its antigen is unknown. PCR employed 60 Vbeta and 13 Jbeta primers. The data were produced by immunoSEQ multiplex PCR, yet TCRdb's version contains in-frame clones alone and is incomplete. The sample records about 200,000 clones, 82% being singletons. The data are from a study of cytomegalovirus exposure and HLA in healthy donors. This CDR3 region has 14 residues. The V gene end was trimmed by 6 bases and the J gene end by 10 bases; junction bases not matched to a gene: 8. CDR1 is WNHNN, CDR2 SYGVQD, per germline (reference sequence). Points from the study as a whole: DRB1 showed the most TCR associations and HLA-C the fewest in a later analysis, as rates varied by HLA locus. In vitro data verified three CMV-associated chains as specific for CMV antigens. TCR beta chain V- and J-gene trimming was linked, in a later analysis, to a missense variant in DCLRE1C.

The chain couples TRBV10-1 to TRBJ1-6, with TRBD1 matching over 8 bases. The sequence was collected from a boy younger than 10 in good health and CMV-seronegative. Sequencing input: PBMCs. CDR3 residues: CASSGQGQVSPLHF. The CDR3, as DNA: TGCGCCAGCAGCGGACAGGGTCAAGTATCACCCCTCCACTTT.